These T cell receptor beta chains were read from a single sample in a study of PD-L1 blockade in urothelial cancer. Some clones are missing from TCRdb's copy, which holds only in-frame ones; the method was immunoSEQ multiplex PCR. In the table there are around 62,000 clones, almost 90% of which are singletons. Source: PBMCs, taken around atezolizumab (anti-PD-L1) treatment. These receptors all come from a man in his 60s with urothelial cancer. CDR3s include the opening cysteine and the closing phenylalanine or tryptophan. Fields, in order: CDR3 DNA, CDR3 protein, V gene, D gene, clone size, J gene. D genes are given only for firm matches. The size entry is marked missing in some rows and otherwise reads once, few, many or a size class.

TGTGCCAGCACCTTGGGGGGGCAGGAGCTGTTTTTT CASTLGGQELFF TRBV9 NA NA TRBJ2-2
TGTGCCAGCAGTTTTCGGACTAGCGGGGAGCAGTTCTTC CASSFRTSGEQFF TRBV27 TRBD2 NA TRBJ2-1
TGTGCCAGCAGCTTACTAGCGGGGGGGACGAACACCGGGGAGCTGTTTTTT CASSLLAGGTNTGELFF TRBV7-6 TRBD2 NA TRBJ2-2
TGTGCCAGCACTAGACAGGGGGCTGAAGCTTTCTTT CASTRQGAEAFF TRBV6-5 TRBD1 NA TRBJ1-1
TGTGCCAGCAGCCCGGGACAGGGGGTTTCACCCCTCCACTTT CASSPGQGVSPLHF TRBV5-5 TRBD1 few TRBJ1-6
TGTGCCAGCAGTTTATTTTGGACAGGGGTGAACACTGAAGCTTTCTTT CASSLFWTGVNTEAFF TRBV27 TRBD1 NA TRBJ1-1
TGTGCCAGCAGTTTCTACAGGGAAGGTTACGAGCAGTACTTC CASSFYREGYEQYF TRBV2 NA NA TRBJ2-7
TGTGCCTGGAGCGCGATCCGAGACAGGAAAGGAGAGACCCAGTACTTC CAWSAIRDRKGETQYF TRBV30 NA NA TRBJ2-5
TGTGCCAGCAGTCCCGGGACTTACAACACCGGGGAGCTGTTTTTT CASSPGTYNTGELFF TRBV6-5 NA NA TRBJ2-2
TGTGCCAGCAGCCAAAGCGGGGGGCCTTCCTACGAGCAGTACTTC CASSQSGGPSYEQYF TRBV11-2 TRBD2 NA TRBJ2-7
TGCGCCAGCGCCAGCGGGGTCTCCTACGAGCAGTACTTC CASASGVSYEQYF TRBV10-2 TRBD2 NA TRBJ2-7
TGCAGTGCTCCTTTCGGGACTCAAGCTTTCTTT CSAPFGTQAFF TRBV20-1 NA NA TRBJ1-1
TGCGCCAGCAGCTTGGACAGGGTGGCGGAAGATACCGGGGAGCTGTTTTTT CASSLDRVAEDTGELFF TRBV5-1 NA NA TRBJ2-2
TGCGCCAGCAGCGGGCTGGTCGATGAGCAGTTCTTC CASSGLVDEQFF TRBV5-1 NA NA TRBJ2-1
TGTGCCAGCAGCTTAGTTCCGACTAGCGGTACATATACGCAGTATTTT CASSLVPTSGTYTQYF TRBV7-2 TRBD2 NA TRBJ2-3